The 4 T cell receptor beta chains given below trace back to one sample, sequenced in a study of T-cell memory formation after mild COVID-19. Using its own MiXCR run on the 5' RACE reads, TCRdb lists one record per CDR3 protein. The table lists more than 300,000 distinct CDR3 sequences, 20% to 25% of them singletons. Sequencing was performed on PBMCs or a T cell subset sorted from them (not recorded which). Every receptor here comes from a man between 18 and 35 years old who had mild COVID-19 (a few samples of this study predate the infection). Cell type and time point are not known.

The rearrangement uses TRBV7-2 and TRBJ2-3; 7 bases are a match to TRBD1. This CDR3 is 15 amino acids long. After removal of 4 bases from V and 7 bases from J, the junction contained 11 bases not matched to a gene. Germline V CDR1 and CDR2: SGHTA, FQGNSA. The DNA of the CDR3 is TGTGCCAGCAGCTCCGGGACAGCGAATTTTAATACGCAGTATTTT. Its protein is CASSSGTANFNTQYF.

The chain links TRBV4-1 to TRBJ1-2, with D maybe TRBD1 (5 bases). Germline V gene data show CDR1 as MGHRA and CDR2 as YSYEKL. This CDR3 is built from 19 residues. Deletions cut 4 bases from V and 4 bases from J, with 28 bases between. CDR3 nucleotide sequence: TGCGCCAGCAGCCCTATAAGGGCGTCCCGGGCAGCCGGGGGCTATGGCTACACCTTC. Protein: CASSPIRASRAAGGYGYTF.

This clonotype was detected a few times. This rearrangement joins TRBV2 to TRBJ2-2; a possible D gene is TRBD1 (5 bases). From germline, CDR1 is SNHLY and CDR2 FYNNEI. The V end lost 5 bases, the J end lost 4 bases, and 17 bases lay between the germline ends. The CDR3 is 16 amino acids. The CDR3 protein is CASSTVGPRGTGELFF. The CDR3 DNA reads TGTGCCAGCAGTACAGTGGGGCCTAGGGGCACCGGGGAGCTGTTTTTT.

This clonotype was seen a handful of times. CDR3 bases: TGTGCCACCAGTGACCGCGGGACAGGGAGCAATGAGCAGTTCTTC. Translating it yields CATSDRGTGSNEQFF. The chain has TRBV24-1 and TRBJ2-1; 9 bases fit TRBD1. V lost 4 bases, J lost 6 bases, and 6 bases stayed unmatched. In germline, CDR1 is KGHDR, CDR2 SFDVKD. The CDR3 has 15 residues.